These T cell receptor beta chains were read from a single sample in a study of blood T cell repertoires in COVID-19. Assay used: immunoSEQ multiplex PCR; TCRdb lists only in-frame clones, some missing. The sample includes roughly 240,000 clones, 80% to 90% of them seen just once. Specimen: PBMCs or T cells enriched from blood (not recorded which). The source is a woman under 40 with acute COVID-19. CDR3s include the opening cysteine and the closing phenylalanine or tryptophan. The D gene is left open where the match is weak.

d_gene	j_gene	v_gene	CDR3aa
.	TRBJ1-5	TRBV2	CASSDSGVQPQHF
TRBD1	TRBJ2-1	TRBV10-1	CASSESGQGRSYNEQFF
TRBD1	TRBJ1-6	TRBV6-5	CASTQDRYNSPLHF
TRBD1	TRBJ1-1	TRBV28	CASSLTGGAGEAFF
.	TRBJ1-1	TRBV13	CASSSTAEGVRTEAFF
.	TRBJ1-3	TRBV9	CASSARGPEEGNTIYF
.	TRBJ1-2	TRBV7-9	CASSLGANNYGYTF
TRBD1	TRBJ2-4	TRBV5-4	CASSLKKGAGDIQYF
.	TRBJ1-2	TRBV4-1	CASSQEPGGRTSNYGYTF
TRBD1	TRBJ2-5	TRBV25-1	CASSASRGQGSRETQYF
.	TRBJ1-2	TRBV7-2	CASSNVRGNYGYTF
.	TRBJ1-5	TRBV12-3/TRBV12-4	CASTWGPNQPQHF
.	TRBJ1-2	TRBV29-1	CSVAGDGYTF
TRBD2	TRBJ2-3	TRBV27	CASSSGGEQYF
TRBD1	TRBJ2-7	TRBV11-1	CASSLGQGAYEQYF
TRBD2	TRBJ2-3	TRBV4-1	CASSQNSGGAWDTQYF
.	TRBJ1-6	TRBV6-5	CASSQTFEKVSPLHF
TRBD1	TRBJ1-1	TRBV4-3	CASSKGQAPVTEAFF
TRBD1	TRBJ1-2	TRBV10-3	CAISGQGNYGYTF
TRBD1	TRBJ2-5	TRBV2	CASRDGQGGETQYF
TRBD1	TRBJ1-2	TRBV19	CASRDRVVYGYTF
TRBD2	TRBJ2-1	TRBV5-4	CASSSDTLAGGWGYNEQFF
TRBD1	TRBJ2-1	TRBV7-9	CASSLVGTGDNEQFF
TRBD1	TRBJ1-1	TRBV9	CASSSGTGTGDTEAFF
.	TRBJ1-2	TRBV12-3/TRBV12-4	CASSLADRYGYTF
.	TRBJ1-5	TRBV23-1	CASSPAGADQPQHF